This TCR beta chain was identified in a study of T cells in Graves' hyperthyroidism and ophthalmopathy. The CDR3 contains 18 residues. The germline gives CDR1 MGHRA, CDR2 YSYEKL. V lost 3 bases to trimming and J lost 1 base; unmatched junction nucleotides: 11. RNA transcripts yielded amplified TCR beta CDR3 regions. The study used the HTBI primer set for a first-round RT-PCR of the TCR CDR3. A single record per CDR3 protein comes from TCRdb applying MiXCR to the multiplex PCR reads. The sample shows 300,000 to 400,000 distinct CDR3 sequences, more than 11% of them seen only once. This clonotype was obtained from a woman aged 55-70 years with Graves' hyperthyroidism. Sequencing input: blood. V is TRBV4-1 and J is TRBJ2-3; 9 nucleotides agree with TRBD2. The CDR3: CASSHLGRSGRRTDTQYF. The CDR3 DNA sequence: TGCGCCAGCAGCCACCTGGGGAGAAGCGGGAGGCGCACAGATACGCAGTATTTT.